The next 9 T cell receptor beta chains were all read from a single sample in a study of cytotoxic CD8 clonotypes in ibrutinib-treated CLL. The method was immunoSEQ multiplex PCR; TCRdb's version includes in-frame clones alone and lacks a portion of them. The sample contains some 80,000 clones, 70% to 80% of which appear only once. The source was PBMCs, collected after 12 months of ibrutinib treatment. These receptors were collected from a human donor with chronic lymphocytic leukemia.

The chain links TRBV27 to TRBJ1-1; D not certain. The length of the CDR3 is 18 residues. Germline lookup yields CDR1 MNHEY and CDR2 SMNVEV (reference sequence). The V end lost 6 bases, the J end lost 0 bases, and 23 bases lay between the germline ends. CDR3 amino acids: CASSPSPSYWGLNTEAFF. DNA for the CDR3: TGTGCCAGCAGCCCGAGTCCATCTTATTGGGGATTGAACACTGAAGCTTTCTTT.

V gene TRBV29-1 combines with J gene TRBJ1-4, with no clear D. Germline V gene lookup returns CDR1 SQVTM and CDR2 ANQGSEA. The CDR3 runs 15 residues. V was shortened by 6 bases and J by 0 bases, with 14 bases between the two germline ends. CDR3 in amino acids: CSVKGPTTTNEKLFF. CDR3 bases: TGCAGCGTAAAAGGACCGACTACAACTAATGAAAAACTGTTTTTT.

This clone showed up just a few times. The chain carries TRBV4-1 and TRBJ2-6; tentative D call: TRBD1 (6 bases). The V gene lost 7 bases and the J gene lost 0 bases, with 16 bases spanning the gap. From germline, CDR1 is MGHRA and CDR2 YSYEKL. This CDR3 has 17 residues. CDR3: CASKGDGFFSGANVLTF. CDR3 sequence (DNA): TGCGCCAGCAAGGGGGACGGTTTTTTCTCTGGGGCCAACGTCCTGACTTTC.

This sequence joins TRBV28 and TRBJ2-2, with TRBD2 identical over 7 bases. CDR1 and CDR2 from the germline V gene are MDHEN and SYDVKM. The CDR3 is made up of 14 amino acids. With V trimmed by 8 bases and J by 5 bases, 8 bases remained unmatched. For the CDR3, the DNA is TGTGCCAGCCGGTTGCCGGGAGGAACCGGGGAGCTGTTTTTT. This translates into CASRLPGGTGELFF.

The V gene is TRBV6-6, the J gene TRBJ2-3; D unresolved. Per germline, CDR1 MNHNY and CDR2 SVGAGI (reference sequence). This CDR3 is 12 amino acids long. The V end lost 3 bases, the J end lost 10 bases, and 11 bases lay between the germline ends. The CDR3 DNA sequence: TGTGCCAGCAGTTATGGCCTGGCGGCGCAGTATTTT. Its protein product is CASSYGLAAQYF.

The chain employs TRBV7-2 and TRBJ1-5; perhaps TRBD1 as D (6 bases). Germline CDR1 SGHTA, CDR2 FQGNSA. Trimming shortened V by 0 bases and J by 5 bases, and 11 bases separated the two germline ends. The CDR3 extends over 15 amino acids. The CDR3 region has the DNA TGTGCCAGCAGCTTAGCGCCGGGGGGGCATCAGCCCCAGCATTTT. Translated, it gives CASSLAPGGHQPQHF.

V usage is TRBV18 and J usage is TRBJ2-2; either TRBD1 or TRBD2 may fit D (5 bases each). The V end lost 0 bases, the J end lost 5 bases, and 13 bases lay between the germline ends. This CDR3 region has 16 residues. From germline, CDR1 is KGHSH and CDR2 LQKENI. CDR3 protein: CASSPPGAPGTGELFF. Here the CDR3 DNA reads TGTGCCAGCTCACCACCCGGGGCGCCTGGAACCGGGGAGCTGTTTTTT.

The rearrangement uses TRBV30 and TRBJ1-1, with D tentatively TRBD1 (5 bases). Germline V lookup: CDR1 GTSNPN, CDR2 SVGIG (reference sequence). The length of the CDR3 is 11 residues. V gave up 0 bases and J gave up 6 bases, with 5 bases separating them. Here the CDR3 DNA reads TGTGCCTGGAGTGTACAGGCTGAAGCTTTCTTT. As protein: CAWSVQAEAFF.

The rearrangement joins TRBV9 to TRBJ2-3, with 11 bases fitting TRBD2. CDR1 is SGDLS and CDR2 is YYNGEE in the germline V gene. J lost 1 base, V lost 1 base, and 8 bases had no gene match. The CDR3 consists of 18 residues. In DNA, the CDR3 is TGTGCCAGCAGCGTAAGAGGGCTAGCGGGGGGCCGCACAGATACGCAGTATTTT. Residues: CASSVRGLAGGRTDTQYF.